The 10 T cell receptor beta chains presented below share a single source sample, sequenced in a study of untreated major depressive disorder. The antigens these receptors bind are not known. Clones were sequenced by immunoSEQ multiplex PCR, and TCRdb holds only the in-frame ones, with some missing. The table lists about 25,000 clones, around 90% of them singletons. Study-level results: Depressed patients' CD4+ T cells carried increased TRBV05-01 (Vbeta 5.1) usage versus control CD4+ T cells.

The sequenced material came from CD4+ T cells from PBMCs. The source is a young woman with major depressive disorder.

This clone has just one count. The chain is built from TRBV7-9 and TRBJ2-3; D gene uncertain. The CDR3 loop spans 16 amino acids. The germline CDR1 and CDR2 sequences are SEHNR and FQNEAQ (reference sequence). V dropped 1 base and J dropped 2 bases, with 13 bases sitting between them. The CDR3: CASSLVSAATTDTQYF. The CDR3 region has the DNA TGTGCCAGCAGCTTAGTTTCGGCGGCAACCACAGATACGCAGTATTTT.

The rearrangement links TRBV4-3 to TRBJ1-1, with a possible D match to TRBD1 (6 bases). CDR1 is LGHNA, CDR2 YSLEER, per germline. This CDR3 contains 14 residues. Trimming removed 2 bases at V and 4 bases at J, with 11 bases between. The CDR3 DNA reads TGCGCCAGCAGCCAAAGCCAGGACAGCACTGAAGCTTTCTTT. Protein product: CASSQSQDSTEAFF.

The chain combines TRBV5-1 with TRBJ2-7, with 10 bases fitting TRBD1. The trim removed 4 bases at V and 4 bases at J, leaving 5 bases unmatched. From germline, CDR1 is SGHRS and CDR2 YFSETQ. The CDR3 contains 14 residues. The CDR3 nucleotides are TGCGCCAGCAGCAGACAGGGGGCAGATTACGAGCAGTACTTC. Residues: CASSRQGADYEQYF.

V and J are TRBV20-1 and TRBJ1-2; D might be TRBD1 (5 bases). The CDR3 contains 11 residues. Germline V gene lookup returns CDR1 DFQATT and CDR2 SNEGSKA (reference sequence). Here the CDR3 DNA reads TGCAGGGGGCCCACTAACTATGGCTACACCTTC. It yields the protein CRGPTNYGYTF.

The rearrangement uses TRBV6-5 and TRBJ2-7; unclear D gene. This CDR3 is built from 16 residues. Per the germline V gene, CDR1 is MNHEY and CDR2 is SVGAGI. Trimming took off 2 bases at V and 4 bases at J, with 18 bases between the two ends. DNA of the CDR3: TGTGCCAGCAGTTACAGCCGGCCCCCGGGCCCTTACGAGCAGTACTTC. Its protein product is CASSYSRPPGPYEQYF.

This clone came up once. The V call is TRBV25-1, the J call TRBJ2-1, with TRBD2 as a possible D gene (5 bases). The CDR3 totals 13 residues. V was cut by 9 bases and J by 5 bases, with 14 bases left in between. CDR1 and CDR2 from the germline V gene are MGHDK and SYGVNS. This CDR3 is CASARGLNNEQFF. The CDR3, as DNA: TGTGCCAGTGCCCGCGGGCTCAACAATGAGCAGTTCTTC.

J is TRBJ2-5 and V is TRBV7-2, with D unclear. The germline CDR1 and CDR2 sequences are SGHTA and FQGNSA. The CDR3 consists of 13 residues. The V and J ends lost 2 bases and 1 base respectively, with 5 bases between them. This chain's CDR3 is CASSLPIQETQYF. CDR3 sequence (DNA): TGTGCCAGCAGCTTACCAATCCAAGAGACCCAGTACTTC.

The rearrangement links TRBV6-1 to TRBJ1-1; 7 bases line up with TRBD1. This CDR3 region has 16 residues. V was clipped by 2 bases and J by 3 bases; unmatched bases: 9. The germline gives CDR1 MNHNS, CDR2 SASEGT. The CDR3 sequence: CASSERQGKGDTEAFF. The CDR3 DNA sequence: TGTGCCAGCAGTGAACGACAGGGAAAGGGGGACACTGAAGCTTTCTTT.

This chain uses TRBV5-1 with TRBJ2-1; unclear D gene. The length of the CDR3 is 13 residues. V lost 3 bases and J lost 7, with 11 bases in between. In germline, CDR1 is SGHRS, CDR2 YFSETQ. Here the CDR3 reads CASSSDPWNEQFF. The CDR3 nucleotides are TGCGCCAGCAGCTCGGACCCGTGGAATGAGCAGTTCTTC.

The rearrangement joins TRBV10-3 to TRBJ2-1, with D tentatively TRBD1 (6 bases). This CDR3 region has 11 residues. The V gene's germline CDR1 is ENHRY and CDR2 SYGVKD. Trimming took 6 bases from V and 14 from J, leaving 14 bases between them. The CDR3 DNA follows: TGTGCCATCAGGGGGGCCCTCCTCAAGTTCTTC. This codes for CAIRGALLKFF.